This T cell receptor (beta chain) was captured by sequencing in a study of T-cell reconstitution after alpha-beta-depleted transplantation in children. Overall study results and limits: Several hundred rapidly expanded clones from non-depleted graft cells reportedly supplied alpha-beta T cells about two months post-transplant.

Trimming took 1 base from V and 0 from J, leaving 16 bases between them. This CDR3 has 18 amino acids. The germline V gene has CDR1 LGHDT and CDR2 YNNKEL (reference sequence). The authors prepared the TCRbeta library with unique molecular identifiers. TCRdb called the PCR reads again in MiXCR, with one record for every CDR3 protein. The table has 750,000 to 950,000 distinct CDR3 sequences, roughly 15% seen once; the top ten hold approximately 5%. In the case of this clonotype: Its target is unknown.

Specimen: PBMCs, mostly from graft donor cells, collected 360 days after TCRalphabeta/CD19-depleted stem cell transplant. This chain links TRBV3-1 with TRBJ2-1; maybe TRBD2 (5 bases). This TCR derives from a male patient under 18 who had a stem cell transplant for acute lymphoblastic leukemia, so the T cells may come from the graft donor. CDR3 in DNA: TGTGCCAGCAGCCAAGCCACCGAGGTAGCGCTCTCCTACAATGAGCAGTTCTTC. Translation gives CASSQATEVALSYNEQFF.